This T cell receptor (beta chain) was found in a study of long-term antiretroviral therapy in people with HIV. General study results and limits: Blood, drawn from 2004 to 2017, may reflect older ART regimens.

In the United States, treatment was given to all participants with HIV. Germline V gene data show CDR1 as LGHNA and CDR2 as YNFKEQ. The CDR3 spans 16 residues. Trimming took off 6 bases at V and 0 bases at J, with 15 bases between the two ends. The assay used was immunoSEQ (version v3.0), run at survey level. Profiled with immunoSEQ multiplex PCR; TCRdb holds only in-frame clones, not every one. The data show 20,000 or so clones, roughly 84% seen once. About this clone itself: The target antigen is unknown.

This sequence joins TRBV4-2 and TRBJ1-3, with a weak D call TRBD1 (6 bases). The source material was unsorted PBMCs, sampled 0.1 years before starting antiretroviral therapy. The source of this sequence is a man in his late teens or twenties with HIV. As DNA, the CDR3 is TGTGCCAGCAGGAACATGGGGGACAACTCTGGAAACACCATATATTTT. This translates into CASRNMGDNSGNTIYF.